What follows describes a single T cell receptor beta chain. This record belongs to a study of T cell changes during pregnancy in multiple sclerosis. Germline CDR1 is SNHLY and CDR2 is FYNNEI. CDR3 length equals 16 residues. V was pared by 3 bases and J by 0 bases, with 5 bases of the junction left unmatched. This table comes from immunoSEQ multiplex PCR, and its TCRdb copy is limited to in-frame clones, with some not included. The repertoire holds tens of thousands of clones, with over 80% as singletons. The starting material was peripheral blood, obtained in the third trimester of pregnancy. The chain is built from TRBV2 and TRBJ2-1; 7 bases are a match to TRBD1. The clonotype was recovered from a female donor in good health, enrolled as a control in a pregnancy study. The CDR3 reads CASSDPTGSSYNEQFF. The CDR3 coding sequence is TGTGCCAGCAGTGACCCGACAGGGAGCTCCTACAATGAGCAGTTCTTC.